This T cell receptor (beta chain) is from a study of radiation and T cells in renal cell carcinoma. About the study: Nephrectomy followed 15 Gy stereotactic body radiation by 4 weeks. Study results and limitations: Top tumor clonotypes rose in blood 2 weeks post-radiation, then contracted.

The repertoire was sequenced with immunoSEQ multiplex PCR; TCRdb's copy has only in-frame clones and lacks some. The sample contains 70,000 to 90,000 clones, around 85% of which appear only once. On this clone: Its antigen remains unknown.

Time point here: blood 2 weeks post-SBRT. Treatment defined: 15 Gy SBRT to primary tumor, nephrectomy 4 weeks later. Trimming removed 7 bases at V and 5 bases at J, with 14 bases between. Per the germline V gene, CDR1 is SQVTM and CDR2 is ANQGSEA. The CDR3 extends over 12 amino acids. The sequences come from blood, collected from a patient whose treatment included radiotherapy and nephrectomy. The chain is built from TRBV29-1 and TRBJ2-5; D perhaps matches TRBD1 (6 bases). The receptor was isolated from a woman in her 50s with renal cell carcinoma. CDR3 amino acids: CSGGERGETQYF. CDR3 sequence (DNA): TGCAGCGGTGGGGAAAGGGGGGAGACCCAGTACTTC. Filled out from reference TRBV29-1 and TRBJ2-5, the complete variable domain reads SAVISQKPSRDICQRGTSLTIQCQVDSQVTMMFWYRQQPGQSLTLIATANQGSEATYESGFVIDKFPISRPNLTFSTLTVSNMSPEDSSIYLCSGGERGETQYFGPGTRLLVL.